This T cell receptor beta chain is from a study of tumor-infiltrating lymphocytes in primary liver carcinoma. The study's findings and limits: Only about 7-25% of top clones were detected in each of the five tumor regions.

Both RNA and DNA were isolated together from around 20-30 mg of bulk tissue that had not been sorted. Surgeons treated the primary liver carcinoma of the patients by surgical resection. A constant-region primer served to make TCR beta cDNA from roughly 460 ng total RNA. Three rounds of nested multiplex PCR with slightly modified ARM-PCR produced TCR beta libraries. TRBV1-TRBV30 forward primers and a C-beta reverse primer were used in the first two PCR rounds, which each ran for around 10 cycles. TCRdb analysed the multiplex PCR reads with MiXCR anew, one entry per CDR3 protein. Of about 41,000 distinct CDR3 sequences in the sample, around 66% were seen once. The V gene's germline CDR1 is LNHDA and CDR2 SQIVND (reference sequence). This CDR3 has 16 amino acids. The V and J ends lost 6 bases and 1 base respectively, with 17 bases between them. A note on this clonotype: The target antigen is unknown.

The V and J genes are TRBV19 and TRBJ2-3, with D perhaps assigned TRBD1 or TRBD2 (6 bases each). Sequencing was done on a sample of liver tumor tissue from sampling region 2. Subset indicated: tumor region T2, inferior pole. The sequence was obtained from a man aged 35-49 years with primary liver carcinoma and hepatitis B virus infection. The CDR3 is CASSPSRGLCTDTQYF. In DNA, the CDR3 is TGTGCCAGTAGCCCCTCCCGGGGGCTCTGCACAGATACGCAGTATTTT.